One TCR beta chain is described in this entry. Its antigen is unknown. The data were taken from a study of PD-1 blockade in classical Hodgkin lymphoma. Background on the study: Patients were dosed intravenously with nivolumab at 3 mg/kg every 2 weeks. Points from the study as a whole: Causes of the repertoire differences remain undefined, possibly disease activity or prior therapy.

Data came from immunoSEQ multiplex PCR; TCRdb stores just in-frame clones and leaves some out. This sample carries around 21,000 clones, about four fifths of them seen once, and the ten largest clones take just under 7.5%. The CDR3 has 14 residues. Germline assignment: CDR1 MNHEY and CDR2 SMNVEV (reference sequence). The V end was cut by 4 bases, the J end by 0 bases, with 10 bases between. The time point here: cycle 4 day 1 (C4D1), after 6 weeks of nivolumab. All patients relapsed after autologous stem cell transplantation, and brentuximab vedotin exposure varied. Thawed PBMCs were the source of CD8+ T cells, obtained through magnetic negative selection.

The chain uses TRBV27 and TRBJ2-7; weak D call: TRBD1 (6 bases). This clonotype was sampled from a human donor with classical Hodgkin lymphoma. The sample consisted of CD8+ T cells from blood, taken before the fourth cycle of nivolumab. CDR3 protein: CASSSRDTSYEQYF. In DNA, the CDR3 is TGTGCCAGCAGTTCCCGGGACACCTCCTACGAGCAGTACTTC.